Below, one T cell receptor beta chain is given with its context. V gave up 5 bases and J gave up 1 base; unmatched junction bases: 7. CDR3 length: 14 amino acids. Looked up from germline, CDR1 is DFQATT and CDR2 is SNEGSKA (reference sequence). Using its own MiXCR run on the RT-PCR reads, TCRdb lists one record per CDR3 protein. Of more than 550,000 distinct CDR3 sequences in the sample, 14% were seen once. The sample taken for sequencing was memory CD4+ T cells from blood. This chain connects TRBV20-1 to TRBJ1-1; 7 positions agree with TRBD1. The TCR sequence derives from a female donor in good health, serving as a healthy control. The CDR3 sequence is CSADTGARNTEAFF. CDR3 bases: TGCAGTGCTGATACAGGGGCCAGGAACACTGAAGCTTTCTTT.